This T cell receptor (beta chain) derives from a study of technical replicates of blood from a handful of donors. The CDR3 loop spans 16 amino acids. V dropped 6 bases and J dropped 5; count of bases not matched to a gene: 9. Germline CDR1 reads MRHNA; CDR2 reads SNTAGT. Only in-frame clones appear in the TCRdb table, and some are missing; sequencing was by immunoSEQ multiplex PCR. Of 75,000 to 95,000 clones in the sample, 80% to 95% were seen once. The sequenced material came from T cells isolated from PBMCs. The genes are TRBV6-4 and TRBJ2-3, with TRBD1 matching 12 bases. The receptor was derived from a human donor in good health. This chain's CDR3 is CASSSSGTGGRDTQYF. Here the CDR3 DNA reads TGTGCCAGCAGCAGCTCCGGGACAGGGGGCAGAGATACGCAGTATTTT.